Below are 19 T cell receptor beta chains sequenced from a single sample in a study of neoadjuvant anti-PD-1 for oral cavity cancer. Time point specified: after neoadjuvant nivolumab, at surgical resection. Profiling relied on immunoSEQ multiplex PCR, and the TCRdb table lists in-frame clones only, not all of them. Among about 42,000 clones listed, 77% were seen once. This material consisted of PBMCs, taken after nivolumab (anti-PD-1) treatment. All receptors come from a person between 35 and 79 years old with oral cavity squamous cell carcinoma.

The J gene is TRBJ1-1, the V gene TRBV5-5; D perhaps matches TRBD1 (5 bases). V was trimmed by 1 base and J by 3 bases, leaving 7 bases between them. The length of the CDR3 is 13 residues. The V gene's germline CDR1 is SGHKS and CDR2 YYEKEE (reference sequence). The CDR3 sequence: CASSLRDDTEAFF. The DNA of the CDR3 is TGTGCCAGCAGCTTGAGGGACGACACTGAAGCTTTCTTT.

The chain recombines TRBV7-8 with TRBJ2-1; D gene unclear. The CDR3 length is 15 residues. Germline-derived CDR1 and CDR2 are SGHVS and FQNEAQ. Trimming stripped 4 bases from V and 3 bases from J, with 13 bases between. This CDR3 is CASSYIADLYNEQFF. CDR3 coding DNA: TGTGCCAGCAGCTACATAGCCGACCTCTACAATGAGCAGTTCTTC.

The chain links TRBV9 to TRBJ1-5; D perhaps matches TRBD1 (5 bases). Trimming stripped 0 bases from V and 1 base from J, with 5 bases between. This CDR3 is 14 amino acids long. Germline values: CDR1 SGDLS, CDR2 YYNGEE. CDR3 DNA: TGTGCCAGCAGCGTAGGGGACAGCAATCAGCCCCAGCATTTT. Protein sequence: CASSVGDSNQPQHF.

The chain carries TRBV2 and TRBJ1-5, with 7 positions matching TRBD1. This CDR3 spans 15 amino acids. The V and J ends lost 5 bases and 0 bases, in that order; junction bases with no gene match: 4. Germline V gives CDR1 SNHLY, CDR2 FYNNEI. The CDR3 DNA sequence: TGTGCCAGCAGTAAGACAGGGAATAGCAATCAGCCCCAGCATTTT. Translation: CASSKTGNSNQPQHF.

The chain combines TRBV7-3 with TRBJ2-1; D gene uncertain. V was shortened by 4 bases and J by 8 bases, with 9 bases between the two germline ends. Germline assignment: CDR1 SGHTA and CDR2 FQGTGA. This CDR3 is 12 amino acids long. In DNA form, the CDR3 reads TGTGCCAGCAGCTATGGGTATGATGAGCAGTTCTTC. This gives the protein CASSYGYDEQFF. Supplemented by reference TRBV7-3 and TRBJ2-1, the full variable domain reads GAGVSQTPSNKVTEKGKYVELRCDPISGHTALYWYRQSLGQGPEFLIYFQGTGAADDSGLPNDRFFAVRPEGSVSTLKIQRTERGDSAVYLCASSYGYDEQFFGPGTRLTVL.

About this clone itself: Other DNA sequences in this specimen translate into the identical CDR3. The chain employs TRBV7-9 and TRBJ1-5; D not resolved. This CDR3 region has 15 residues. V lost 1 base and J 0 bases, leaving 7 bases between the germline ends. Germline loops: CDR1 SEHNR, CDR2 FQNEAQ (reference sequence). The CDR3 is CASSLGGYSNQPQHF. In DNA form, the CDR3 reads TGTGCCAGCAGCTTAGGGGGTTATAGCAATCAGCCCCAGCATTTT.

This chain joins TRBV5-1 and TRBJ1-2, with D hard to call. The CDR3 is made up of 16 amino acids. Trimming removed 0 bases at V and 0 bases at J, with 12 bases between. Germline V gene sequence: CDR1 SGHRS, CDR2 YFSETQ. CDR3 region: CASSLAATYPNYGYTF. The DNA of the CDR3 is TGCGCCAGCAGCTTGGCCGCGACATATCCTAACTATGGCTACACCTTC.

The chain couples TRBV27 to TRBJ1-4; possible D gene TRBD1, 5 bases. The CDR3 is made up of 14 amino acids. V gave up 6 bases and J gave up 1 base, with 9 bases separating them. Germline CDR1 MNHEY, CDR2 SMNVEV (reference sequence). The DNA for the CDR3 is TGTGCCAGCAGCCCGACAGAAACTAATGAAAAACTGTTTTTT. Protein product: CASSPTETNEKLFF.

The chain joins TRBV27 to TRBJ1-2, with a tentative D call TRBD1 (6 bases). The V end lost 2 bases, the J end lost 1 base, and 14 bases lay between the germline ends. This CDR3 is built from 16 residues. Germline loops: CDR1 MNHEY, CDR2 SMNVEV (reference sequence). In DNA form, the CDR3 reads TGTGCCAGCAGTTTAAGGGGGGATGATAATAACTATGGCTACACCTTC. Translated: CASSLRGDDNNYGYTF.

Here the CDR3 reads CAPGTSGKNEQFF. The DNA of the CDR3 is TGCGCCCCCGGGACTTCAGGTAAAAATGAGCAGTTCTTC. The gene calls are TRBV10-2 and TRBJ2-1, with D perhaps matching TRBD2 (6 bases). Germline V gives CDR1 WSHSY, CDR2 SAAADI. The CDR3 is 13 amino acids. Trimming shortened V by 11 bases and J by 7 bases, and 18 bases separated the two germline ends.

This CDR3 is CASSNSGWDSPLHF. The CDR3, as DNA: TGCGCCAGCAGCAACTCAGGGTGGGATTCACCCCTCCACTTT. The chain uses TRBV5-1 and TRBJ1-6, with a tentative D call TRBD1 (5 bases). CDR3 length equals 14 residues. V gave up 4 bases and J gave up 8 bases, with 13 bases separating them. Germline CDR1 is SGHRS and CDR2 is YFSETQ. The variable domain in full, completed from reference TRBV5-1 and TRBJ1-6, reads KAGVTQTPRYLIKTRGQQVTLSCSPISGHRSVSWYQQTPGQGLQFLFEYFSETQRNKGNFPGRFSGRQFSNSRSEMNVSTLELGDSALYLCASSNSGWDSPLHFGNGTRLTVT.

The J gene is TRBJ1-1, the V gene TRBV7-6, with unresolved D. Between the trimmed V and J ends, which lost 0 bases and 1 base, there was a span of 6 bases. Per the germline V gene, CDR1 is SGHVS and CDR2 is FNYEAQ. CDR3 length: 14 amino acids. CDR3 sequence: CASSLALANTEAFF. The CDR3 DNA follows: TGTGCCAGCAGCTTAGCGTTGGCGAACACTGAAGCTTTCTTT. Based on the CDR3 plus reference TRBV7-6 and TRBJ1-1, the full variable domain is GAGVSQSPRYKVTKRGQDVALRCDPISGHVSLYWYRQALGQGPEFLTYFNYEAQQDKSGLPNDRFSAERPEGSISTLTIQRTEQRDSAMYRCASSLALANTEAFFGQGTRLTVV.

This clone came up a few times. The CDR3 here is CASSVPGPGGNEQFF. The CDR3 region has the DNA TGTGCCAGCAGCGTTCCGGGACCGGGGGGCAATGAGCAGTTCTTC. The gene calls are TRBV27 and TRBJ2-1; 7 bases align to TRBD2. CDR3 length: 15 amino acids. From germline, CDR1 is MNHEY and CDR2 SMNVEV (reference sequence). J gave up 6 bases and V 6 bases, and 11 bases lay outside the gene matches.

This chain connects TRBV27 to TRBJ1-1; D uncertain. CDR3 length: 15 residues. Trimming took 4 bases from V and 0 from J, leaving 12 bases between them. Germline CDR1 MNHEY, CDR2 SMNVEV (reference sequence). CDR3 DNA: TGTGCCAGCAGTTCGTACAGAGATCTGAACACTGAAGCTTTCTTT. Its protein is CASSSYRDLNTEAFF.

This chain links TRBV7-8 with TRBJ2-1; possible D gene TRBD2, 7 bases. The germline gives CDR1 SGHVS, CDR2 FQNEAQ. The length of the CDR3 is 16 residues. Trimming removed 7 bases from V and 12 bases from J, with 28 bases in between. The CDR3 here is CASIPSGAGTTRVQFF. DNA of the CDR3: TGTGCCAGCATCCCCTCAGGGGCGGGGACTACGAGGGTGCAGTTCTTC.

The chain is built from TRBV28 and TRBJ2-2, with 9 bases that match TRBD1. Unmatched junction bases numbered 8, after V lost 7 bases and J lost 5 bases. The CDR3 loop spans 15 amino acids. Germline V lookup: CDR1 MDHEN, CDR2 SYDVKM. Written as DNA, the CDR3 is TGTGCCAGCACCCTAGGGACAGGGCGGACCGGGGAGCTGTTTTTT. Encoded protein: CASTLGTGRTGELFF.

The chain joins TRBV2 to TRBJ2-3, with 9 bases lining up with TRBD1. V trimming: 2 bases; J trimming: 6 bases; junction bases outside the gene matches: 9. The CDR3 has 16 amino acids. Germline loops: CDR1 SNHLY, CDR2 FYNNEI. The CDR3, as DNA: TGTGCCAGCAGTGAACGGACAGGGGCGGCCCCTGATACGCAGTATTTT. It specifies CASSERTGAAPDTQYF.

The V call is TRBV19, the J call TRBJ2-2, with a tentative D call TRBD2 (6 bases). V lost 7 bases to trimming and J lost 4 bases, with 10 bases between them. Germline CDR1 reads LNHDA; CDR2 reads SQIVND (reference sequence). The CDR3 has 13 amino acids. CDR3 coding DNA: TGTGCCAGTAAAAGGGGAGGCACCGGGGAGCTGTTTTTT. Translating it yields CASKRGGTGELFF.

The CDR3 DNA sequence: TGTGCCAGCAGCCTGGGACTAGCGGGAAGGGATGAGCAGTTCTTC. Protein product: CASSLGLAGRDEQFF. The chain carries TRBV27 and TRBJ2-1; 13 bases agree with TRBD2. The junction had 7 bases not matched to a gene; V was cut back by 6 bases and J by 8 bases. CDR1 is MNHEY, CDR2 SMNVEV, per germline (reference sequence). This CDR3 has 15 amino acids.